This entry describes one TCR beta chain. The antigen remains unidentified. The table came from immunoSEQ multiplex PCR; TCRdb's copy has only in-frame clones and leaves some out. The table records around 230,000 clones, roughly 86% of them present only once. The source of the sample is a study of cytomegalovirus exposure and HLA in healthy donors. Study-level results: Cytomegalovirus association was listed for approximately 160 TCR beta chains.

This CDR3 comprises 14 residues. Germline V lookup: CDR1 SGHAT, CDR2 FQNNGV. Deletions cut 2 bases from V and 6 bases from J, with 10 bases between. The chain employs TRBV11-2 and TRBJ2-2, with TRBD1 as a possible D gene (5 bases). The receptor was derived from a woman between 25 and 40 years old in good health and CMV-seropositive. The sequenced sample was PBMCs. CDR3 coding DNA: TGTGCCAGCAGCTTACTAACAGGCCCCGGGGAGCTGTTTTTT. This encodes CASSLLTGPGELFF.